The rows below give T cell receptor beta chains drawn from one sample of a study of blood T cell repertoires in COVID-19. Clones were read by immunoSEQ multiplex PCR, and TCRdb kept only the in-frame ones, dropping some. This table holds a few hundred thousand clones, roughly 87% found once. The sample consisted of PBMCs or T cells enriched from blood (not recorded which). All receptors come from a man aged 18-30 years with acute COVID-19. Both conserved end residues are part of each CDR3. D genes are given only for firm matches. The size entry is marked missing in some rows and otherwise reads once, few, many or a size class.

cdr3_aa: CASSQGLAVKETQYF; cdr3_nt: TGTGCCAGCAGCCAGGGTTTAGCGGTCAAAGAGACCCAGTACTTC; clone_size: NA; j_call: TRBJ2-5; d_call: NA; v_call: TRBV3-1/TRBV3-2
cdr3_aa: CASSLEGEEASGANVLTF; cdr3_nt: TGTGCCAGCAGCTTAGAAGGGGAAGAAGCGTCTGGGGCCAACGTCCTGACTTTC; clone_size: NA; j_call: TRBJ2-6; d_call: NA; v_call: TRBV13
cdr3_aa: CASSRGGQGAQPSEAFF; cdr3_nt: TGTGCCAGCAGCCGGGGGGGACAGGGGGCCCAACCGTCTGAAGCTTTCTTT; clone_size: NA; j_call: TRBJ1-1; d_call: TRBD1; v_call: TRBV5-4
cdr3_aa: CASSLQDRNTIYF; cdr3_nt: TGTGCCAGCAGTTTGCAGGATCGAAACACCATATATTTT; clone_size: few; j_call: TRBJ1-3; d_call: NA; v_call: TRBV28
cdr3_aa: CASSQVPGGTEAFF; cdr3_nt: TGTGCCAGCAGCCAAGTACCAGGAGGCACTGAAGCTTTCTTT; clone_size: NA; j_call: TRBJ1-1; d_call: NA; v_call: TRBV14
cdr3_aa: CASSTTLAGGDTGELFF; cdr3_nt: TGCGCCAGCAGCACCACCTTAGCGGGAGGGGACACCGGGGAGCTGTTTTTT; clone_size: NA; j_call: TRBJ2-2; d_call: TRBD2; v_call: TRBV5-1
cdr3_aa: CASSYGREKEQYF; cdr3_nt: TGTGCCAGCAGCTACGGACGGGAGAAGGAGCAGTACTTC; clone_size: NA; j_call: TRBJ2-7; d_call: NA; v_call: TRBV5-4
cdr3_aa: CASRPVSSGNTIYF; cdr3_nt: TGTGCCAGCAGGCCAGTAAGCTCTGGAAACACCATATATTTT; clone_size: NA; j_call: TRBJ1-3; d_call: NA; v_call: TRBV28
cdr3_aa: CASSQHSGRARDEQFF; cdr3_nt: TGCGCCAGCAGCCAACATAGCGGGAGGGCCAGGGATGAGCAGTTCTTC; clone_size: NA; j_call: TRBJ2-1; d_call: TRBD2; v_call: TRBV4-1
cdr3_aa: CASSLGGLAKNIQYF; cdr3_nt: TGTGCCAGCAGCTTAGGGGGGCTAGCCAAAAACATTCAGTACTTC; clone_size: NA; j_call: TRBJ2-4; d_call: NA; v_call: TRBV7-9
cdr3_aa: CASSPRDWSYNEQFF; cdr3_nt: TGTGCCAGCAGCCCCCGGGACTGGTCCTACAATGAGCAGTTCTTC; clone_size: few; j_call: TRBJ2-1; d_call: NA; v_call: TRBV28
cdr3_aa: CASSVSSGSVKEQFF; cdr3_nt: TGTGCCAGCAGCGTGTCTAGCGGGAGTGTAAAGGAGCAGTTCTTC; clone_size: once; j_call: TRBJ2-1; d_call: TRBD2; v_call: TRBV9
cdr3_aa: CASSPQTSGVSISNEQFF; cdr3_nt: TGCGCCAGCAGCCCTCAGACTAGCGGTGTCTCCATCTCCAATGAGCAGTTCTTC; clone_size: NA; j_call: TRBJ2-1; d_call: TRBD2; v_call: TRBV10-1
cdr3_aa: CASRAGGYGYTF; cdr3_nt: TGTGCCAGCAGAGCAGGGGGTTATGGCTACACCTTC; clone_size: NA; j_call: TRBJ1-2; d_call: TRBD1; v_call: TRBV13
cdr3_aa: CAWSVKGRGSYEQYF; cdr3_nt: TGTGCCTGGAGTGTAAAGGGTAGGGGGTCTTACGAGCAGTACTTC; clone_size: NA; j_call: TRBJ2-7; d_call: NA; v_call: TRBV30
cdr3_aa: CASSPGTSGTYEQYF; cdr3_nt: TGTGCCAGCAGTCCGGGGACTAGCGGGACGTACGAGCAGTACTTC; clone_size: NA; j_call: TRBJ2-7; d_call: TRBD2; v_call: TRBV28
cdr3_aa: CSVEHPEGATRSEKLFF; cdr3_nt: TGCAGCGTTGAACACCCGGAAGGGGCCACCAGGAGTGAAAAACTGTTTTTT; clone_size: few; j_call: TRBJ1-4; d_call: NA; v_call: TRBV29-1
cdr3_aa: CASSLGGAGANVLTF; cdr3_nt: TGTGCCAGCAGCCTAGGAGGGGCTGGGGCCAACGTCCTGACTTTC; clone_size: NA; j_call: TRBJ2-6; d_call: NA; v_call: TRBV28
cdr3_aa: CASMKGAGANVLTF; cdr3_nt: TGTGCCAGCATGAAGGGGGCTGGGGCCAACGTCCTGACTTTC; clone_size: NA; j_call: TRBJ2-6; d_call: NA; v_call: TRBV27
cdr3_aa: CASSFATSGLGTQYF; cdr3_nt: TGTGCCAGCAGCTTCGCCACTAGCGGGTTGGGGACCCAGTACTTC; clone_size: NA; j_call: TRBJ2-5; d_call: TRBD2; v_call: TRBV7-4
cdr3_aa: CASSYRGGGDEQYF; cdr3_nt: TGTGCCAGCAGTTACCGGGGAGGCGGCGACGAGCAGTACTTC; clone_size: NA; j_call: TRBJ2-7; d_call: NA; v_call: TRBV6-5
cdr3_aa: CASRGPYGYTF; cdr3_nt: TGTGCCAGCAGGGGGCCCTATGGCTACACCTTC; clone_size: NA; j_call: TRBJ1-2; d_call: NA; v_call: TRBV12-3/TRBV12-4
cdr3_aa: CATSREQTSYGYTF; cdr3_nt: TGTGCCACCAGCAGAGAACAGACCTCCTATGGCTACACCTTC; clone_size: NA; j_call: TRBJ1-2; d_call: NA; v_call: TRBV15
cdr3_aa: CASSWRDRGLHEQYF; cdr3_nt: TGTGCCAGCAGTTGGCGGGACAGGGGGCTTCACGAGCAGTACTTC; clone_size: NA; j_call: TRBJ2-7; d_call: TRBD1; v_call: TRBV28
cdr3_aa: CASSLGGLYGYTF; cdr3_nt: TGTGCCAGCAGTCTTGGAGGCCTGTATGGCTACACCTTC; clone_size: few; j_call: TRBJ1-2; d_call: NA; v_call: TRBV6-5
cdr3_aa: CASKSSYEQYF; cdr3_nt: TGTGCCAGCAAGAGTTCCTACGAGCAGTACTTC; clone_size: NA; j_call: TRBJ2-7; d_call: NA; v_call: TRBV5-5
cdr3_aa: CARSLEDTGFSYGYTF; cdr3_nt: TGTGCCAGAAGCTTGGAGGATACAGGGTTCAGCTATGGCTACACCTTC; clone_size: once; j_call: TRBJ1-2; d_call: NA; v_call: TRBV5-3
cdr3_aa: CASSSSVVGSNEKLFF; cdr3_nt: TGTGCCAGCTCCTCGTCGGTTGTCGGTTCTAATGAAAAACTGTTTTTT; clone_size: NA; j_call: TRBJ1-4; d_call: NA; v_call: TRBV18
cdr3_aa: CASSITGAGTQYF; cdr3_nt: TGTGCCAGCAGCATTACAGGGGCGGGTACGCAGTATTTT; clone_size: NA; j_call: TRBJ2-3; d_call: TRBD1; v_call: TRBV9
cdr3_aa: CASSLGLGRGTGELFF; cdr3_nt: TGTGCCAGCAGCCTAGGGTTAGGGCGGGGCACCGGGGAGCTGTTTTTT; clone_size: NA; j_call: TRBJ2-2; d_call: NA; v_call: TRBV11-2
cdr3_aa: CASSPGRGTEAFF; cdr3_nt: TGTGCCAGTAGCCCCGGCAGGGGGACTGAAGCTTTCTTT; clone_size: once; j_call: TRBJ1-1; d_call: TRBD1; v_call: TRBV19
cdr3_aa: CASSIGDSTQTRF; cdr3_nt: TGTGCCAGCAGTATAGGGGACAGCACCCAAACTCGGTTC; clone_size: NA; j_call: TRBJ2-7; d_call: TRBD1; v_call: TRBV11-3
cdr3_aa: CASSQATIAGGNEQFF; cdr3_nt: TGCGCCAGCAGCCAAGCGACAATAGCGGGAGGAAATGAGCAGTTCTTC; clone_size: NA; j_call: TRBJ2-1; d_call: TRBD2; v_call: TRBV4-3
cdr3_aa: CAWKQGNQPQHF; cdr3_nt: TGTGCCTGGAAACAGGGTAATCAGCCCCAGCATTTT; clone_size: NA; j_call: TRBJ1-5; d_call: NA; v_call: TRBV30
cdr3_aa: CSVASGVGQPQHF; cdr3_nt: TGCAGCGTTGCCTCCGGGGTTGGTCAGCCCCAGCATTTT; clone_size: NA; j_call: TRBJ1-5; d_call: NA; v_call: TRBV29-1
cdr3_aa: CASSQGTGFYEQYF; cdr3_nt: TGTGCCAGCAGCCAAGGGACAGGGTTCTACGAGCAGTACTTC; clone_size: NA; j_call: TRBJ2-7; d_call: TRBD1; v_call: TRBV3-1/TRBV3-2
cdr3_aa: CASSPSGSGGIQYF; cdr3_nt: TGTGCCAGCAGCCCCAGCGGGAGTGGGGGCATTCAGTACTTC; clone_size: once; j_call: TRBJ2-4; d_call: TRBD2; v_call: TRBV9
cdr3_aa: CASSLEGHEAFF; cdr3_nt: TGTGCCAGCAGTTTAGAGGGCCATGAAGCTTTCTTT; clone_size: NA; j_call: TRBJ1-1; d_call: NA; v_call: TRBV27
cdr3_aa: CASSQVGEVNTQYF; cdr3_nt: TGCGCCAGCAGCCAAGTGGGGGAGGTGAATACGCAGTATTTT; clone_size: few; j_call: TRBJ2-3; d_call: NA; v_call: TRBV4-1
cdr3_aa: CASRRDSGTSYGYTF; cdr3_nt: TGTGCCAGCAGGAGGGACAGTGGGACGTCCTATGGCTACACCTTC; clone_size: NA; j_call: TRBJ1-2; d_call: TRBD1; v_call: TRBV6-5
cdr3_aa: CASSDTQGGYEQYF; cdr3_nt: TGTGCCAGCAGTGATACCCAGGGTGGCTACGAGCAGTACTTC; clone_size: NA; j_call: TRBJ2-7; d_call: NA; v_call: TRBV6-1
cdr3_aa: CASSKGTSGGDTQYF; cdr3_nt: TGTGCCAGCAGCAAAGGGACTAGCGGTGGAGATACGCAGTATTTT; clone_size: few; j_call: TRBJ2-3; d_call: NA; v_call: TRBV21-1
cdr3_aa: CASSLDSGYEQYF; cdr3_nt: TGTGCCAGCAGCTTAGATTCGGGCTACGAGCAGTACTTC; clone_size: once; j_call: TRBJ2-7; d_call: NA; v_call: TRBV11-3
cdr3_aa: CASSLWSGASTDTQYF; cdr3_nt: TGTGCCAGCAGTTTATGGAGTGGGGCCTCCACAGATACGCAGTATTTT; clone_size: NA; j_call: TRBJ2-3; d_call: NA; v_call: TRBV28
cdr3_aa: CASSEPGQYGYTF; cdr3_nt: TGTGCCAGCAGTGAGCCCGGACAGTATGGCTACACCTTC; clone_size: NA; j_call: TRBJ1-2; d_call: NA; v_call: TRBV25-1
cdr3_aa: CASSLRVMNTEAFF; cdr3_nt: TGTGCCAGCAGTTTACGGGTTATGAACACTGAAGCTTTCTTT; clone_size: NA; j_call: TRBJ1-1; d_call: NA; v_call: TRBV27
cdr3_aa: CASSSSGGGTLYEQYF; cdr3_nt: TGCGCCAGCAGCTCCTCCGGGGGGGGAACCTTATACGAGCAGTACTTC; clone_size: NA; j_call: TRBJ2-7; d_call: TRBD2; v_call: TRBV4-1
cdr3_aa: CASSLATGSNNSPLHF; cdr3_nt: TGTGCCAGCAGCTTAGCGACAGGCTCAAATAATTCACCCCTCCACTTT; clone_size: NA; j_call: TRBJ1-6; d_call: NA; v_call: TRBV11-3
cdr3_aa: CASSYGFYTDTQYF; cdr3_nt: TGTGCCAGCAGTTACGGCTTTTACACAGATACGCAGTATTTT; clone_size: NA; j_call: TRBJ2-3; d_call: NA; v_call: TRBV6-5
cdr3_aa: CSLRSQETQYF; cdr3_nt: TGCAGCCTGCGGTCCCAAGAGACCCAGTACTTC; clone_size: NA; j_call: TRBJ2-5; d_call: NA; v_call: TRBV29-1